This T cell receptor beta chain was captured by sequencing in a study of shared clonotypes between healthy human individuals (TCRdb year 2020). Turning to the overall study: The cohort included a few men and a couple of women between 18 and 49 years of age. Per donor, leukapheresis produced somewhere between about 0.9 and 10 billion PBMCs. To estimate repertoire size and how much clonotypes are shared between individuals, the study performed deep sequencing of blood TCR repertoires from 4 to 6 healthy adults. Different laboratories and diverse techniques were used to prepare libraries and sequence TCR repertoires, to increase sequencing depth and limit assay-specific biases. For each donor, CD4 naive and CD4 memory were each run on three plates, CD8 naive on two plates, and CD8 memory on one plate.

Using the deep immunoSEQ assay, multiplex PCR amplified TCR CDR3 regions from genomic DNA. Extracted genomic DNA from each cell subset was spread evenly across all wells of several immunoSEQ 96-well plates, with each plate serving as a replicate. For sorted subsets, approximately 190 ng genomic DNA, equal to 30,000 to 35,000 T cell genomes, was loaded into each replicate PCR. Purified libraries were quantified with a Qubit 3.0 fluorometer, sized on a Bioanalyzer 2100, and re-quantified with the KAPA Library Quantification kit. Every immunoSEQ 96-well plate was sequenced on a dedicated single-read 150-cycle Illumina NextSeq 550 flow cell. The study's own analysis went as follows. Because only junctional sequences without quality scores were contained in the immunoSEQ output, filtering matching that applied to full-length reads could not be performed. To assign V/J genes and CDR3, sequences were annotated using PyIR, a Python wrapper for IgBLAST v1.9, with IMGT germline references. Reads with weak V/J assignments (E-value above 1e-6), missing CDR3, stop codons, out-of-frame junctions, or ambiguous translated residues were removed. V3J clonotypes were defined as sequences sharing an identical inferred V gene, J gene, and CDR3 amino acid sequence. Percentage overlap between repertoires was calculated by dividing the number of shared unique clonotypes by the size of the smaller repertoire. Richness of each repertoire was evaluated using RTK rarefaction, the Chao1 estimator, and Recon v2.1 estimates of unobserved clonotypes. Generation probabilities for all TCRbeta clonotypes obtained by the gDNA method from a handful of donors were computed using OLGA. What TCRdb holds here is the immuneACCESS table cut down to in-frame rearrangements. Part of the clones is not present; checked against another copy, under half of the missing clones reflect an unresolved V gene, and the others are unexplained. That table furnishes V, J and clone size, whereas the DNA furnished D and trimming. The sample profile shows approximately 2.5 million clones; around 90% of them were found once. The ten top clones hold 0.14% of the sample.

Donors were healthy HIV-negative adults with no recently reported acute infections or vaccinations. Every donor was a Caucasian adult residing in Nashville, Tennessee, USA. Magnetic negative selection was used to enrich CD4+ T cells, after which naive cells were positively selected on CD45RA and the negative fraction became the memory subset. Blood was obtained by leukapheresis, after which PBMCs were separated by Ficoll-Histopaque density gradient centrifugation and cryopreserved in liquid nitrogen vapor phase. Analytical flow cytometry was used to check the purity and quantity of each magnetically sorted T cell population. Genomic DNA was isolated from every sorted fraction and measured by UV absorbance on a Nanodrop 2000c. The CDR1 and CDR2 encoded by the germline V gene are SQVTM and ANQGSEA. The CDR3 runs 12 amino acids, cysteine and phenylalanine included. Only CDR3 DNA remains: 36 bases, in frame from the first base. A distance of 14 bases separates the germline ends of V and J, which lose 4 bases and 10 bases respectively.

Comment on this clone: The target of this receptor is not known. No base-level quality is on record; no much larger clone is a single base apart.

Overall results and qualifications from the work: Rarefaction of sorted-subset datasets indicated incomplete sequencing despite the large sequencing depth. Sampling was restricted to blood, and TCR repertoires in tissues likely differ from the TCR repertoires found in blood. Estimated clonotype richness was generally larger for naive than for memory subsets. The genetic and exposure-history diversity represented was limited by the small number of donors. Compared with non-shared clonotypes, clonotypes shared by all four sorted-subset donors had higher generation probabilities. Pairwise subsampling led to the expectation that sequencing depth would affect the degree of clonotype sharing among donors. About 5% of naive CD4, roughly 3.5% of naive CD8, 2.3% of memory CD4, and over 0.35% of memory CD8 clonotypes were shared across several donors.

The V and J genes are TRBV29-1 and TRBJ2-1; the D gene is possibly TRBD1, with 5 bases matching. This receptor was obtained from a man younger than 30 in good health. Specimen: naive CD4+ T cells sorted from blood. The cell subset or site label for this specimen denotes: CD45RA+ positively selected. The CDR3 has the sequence CSVAPQAGEQFF. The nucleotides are TGCAGCGTTGCCCCACAGGCTGGGGAGCAGTTCTTC.